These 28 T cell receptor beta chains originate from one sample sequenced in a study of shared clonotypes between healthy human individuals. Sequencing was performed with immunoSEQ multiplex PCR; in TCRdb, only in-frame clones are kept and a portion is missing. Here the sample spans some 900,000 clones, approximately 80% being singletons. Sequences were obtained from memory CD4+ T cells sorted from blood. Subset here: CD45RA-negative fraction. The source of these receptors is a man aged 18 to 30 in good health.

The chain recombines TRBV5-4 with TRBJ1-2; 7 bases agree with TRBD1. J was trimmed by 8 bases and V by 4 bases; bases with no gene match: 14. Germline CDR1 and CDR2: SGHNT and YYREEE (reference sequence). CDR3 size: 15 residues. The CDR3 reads CASSLGRGGPGGYTF. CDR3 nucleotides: TGTGCCAGCAGCCTGGGGAGAGGGGGCCCGGGCGGCTACACCTTC.

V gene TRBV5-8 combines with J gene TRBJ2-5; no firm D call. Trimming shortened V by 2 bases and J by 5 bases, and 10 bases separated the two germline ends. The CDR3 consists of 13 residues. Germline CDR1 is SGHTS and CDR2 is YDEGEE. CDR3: CASSFMRWETQYF. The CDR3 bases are TGTGCCAGCAGCTTTATGAGGTGGGAGACCCAGTACTTC.

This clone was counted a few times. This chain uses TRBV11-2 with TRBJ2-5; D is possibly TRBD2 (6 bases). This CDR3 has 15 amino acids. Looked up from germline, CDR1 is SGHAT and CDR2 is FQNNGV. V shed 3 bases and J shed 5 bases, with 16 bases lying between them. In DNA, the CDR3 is TGTGCCAGCAGCTTTGGCGGGAAATCTGTCGAGACCCAGTACTTC. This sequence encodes CASSFGGKSVETQYF.

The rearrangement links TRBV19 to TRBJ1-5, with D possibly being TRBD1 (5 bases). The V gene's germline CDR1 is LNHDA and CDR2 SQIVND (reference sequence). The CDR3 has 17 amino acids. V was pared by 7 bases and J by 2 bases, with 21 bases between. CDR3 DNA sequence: TGTGCCAGTATTCCGGGGCAGGCTCTCGGAGGCAATCAGCCCCAGCATTTT. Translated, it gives CASIPGQALGGNQPQHF. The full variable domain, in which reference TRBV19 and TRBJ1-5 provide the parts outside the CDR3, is DGGITQSPKYLFRKEGQNVTLSCEQNLNHDAMYWYRQDPGQGLRLIYYSQIVNDFQKGDIAEGYSVSREKKESFPLTVTSAQKNPTAFYLCASIPGQALGGNQPQHFGDGTRLSIL.

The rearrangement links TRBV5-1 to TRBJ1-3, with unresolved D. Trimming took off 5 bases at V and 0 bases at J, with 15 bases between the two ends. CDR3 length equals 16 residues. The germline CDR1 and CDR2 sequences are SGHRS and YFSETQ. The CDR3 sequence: CASRKTPDGSGNTIYF. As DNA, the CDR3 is TGCGCCAGCAGGAAGACCCCGGACGGCTCTGGAAACACCATATATTTT.

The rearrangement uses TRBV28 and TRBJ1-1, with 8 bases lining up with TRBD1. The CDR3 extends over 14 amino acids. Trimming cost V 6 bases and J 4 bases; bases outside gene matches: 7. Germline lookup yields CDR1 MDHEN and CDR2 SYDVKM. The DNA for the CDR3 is TGTGCCAGCAGGCCAGGGGGCGGGGGCACTGAAGCTTTCTTT. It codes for CASRPGGGGTEAFF.

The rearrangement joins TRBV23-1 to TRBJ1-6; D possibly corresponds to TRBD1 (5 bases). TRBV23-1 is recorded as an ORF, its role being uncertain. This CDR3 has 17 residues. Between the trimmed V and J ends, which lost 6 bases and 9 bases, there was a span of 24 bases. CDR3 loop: CASRLGHLLWYGSPLHF. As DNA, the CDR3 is TGCGCCAGCAGATTGGGGCACCTCTTATGGTATGGTTCACCCCTCCACTTT.

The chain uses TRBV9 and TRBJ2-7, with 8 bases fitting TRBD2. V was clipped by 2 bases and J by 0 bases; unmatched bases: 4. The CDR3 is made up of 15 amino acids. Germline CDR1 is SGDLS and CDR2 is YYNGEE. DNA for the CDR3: TGTGCCAGCAGCGTTAGCGGGGAGTACTCCTACGAGCAGTACTTC. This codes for CASSVSGEYSYEQYF.

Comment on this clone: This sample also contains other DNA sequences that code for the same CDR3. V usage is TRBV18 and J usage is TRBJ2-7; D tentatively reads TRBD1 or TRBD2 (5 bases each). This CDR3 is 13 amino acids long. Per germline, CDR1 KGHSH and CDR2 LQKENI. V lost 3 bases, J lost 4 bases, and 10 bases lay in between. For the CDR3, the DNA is TGTGCCAGCTCACCTCGGGACGGTTACGAGCAGTACTTC. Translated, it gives CASSPRDGYEQYF.

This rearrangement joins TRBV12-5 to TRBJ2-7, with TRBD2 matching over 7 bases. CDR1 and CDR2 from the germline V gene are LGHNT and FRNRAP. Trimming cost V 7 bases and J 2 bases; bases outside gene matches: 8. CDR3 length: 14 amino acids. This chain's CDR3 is CASARAGTTYEQYF. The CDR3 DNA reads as TGTGCTAGTGCCCGAGCGGGAACGACCTACGAGCAGTACTTC.

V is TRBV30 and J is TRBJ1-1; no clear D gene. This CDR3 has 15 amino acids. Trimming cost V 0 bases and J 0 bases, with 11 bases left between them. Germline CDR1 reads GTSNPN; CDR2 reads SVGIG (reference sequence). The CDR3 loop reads CAWSVPDAMNTEAFF. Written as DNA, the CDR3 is TGTGCCTGGAGTGTACCCGATGCAATGAACACTGAAGCTTTCTTT.

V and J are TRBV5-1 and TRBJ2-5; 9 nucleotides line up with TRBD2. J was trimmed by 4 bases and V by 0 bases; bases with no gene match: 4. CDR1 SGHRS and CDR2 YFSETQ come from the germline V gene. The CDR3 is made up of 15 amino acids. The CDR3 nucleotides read TGCGCCAGCAGCTTGGATGGTAGCGGGGGAGAGACCCAGTACTTC. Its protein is CASSLDGSGGETQYF.

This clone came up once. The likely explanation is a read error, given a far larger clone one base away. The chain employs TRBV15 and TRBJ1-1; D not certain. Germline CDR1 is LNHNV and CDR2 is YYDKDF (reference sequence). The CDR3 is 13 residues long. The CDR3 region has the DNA TGTGCCATCAGCAGACTCACGAACACTGAAGCTTTCTTT. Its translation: CAISRLTNTEAFF.

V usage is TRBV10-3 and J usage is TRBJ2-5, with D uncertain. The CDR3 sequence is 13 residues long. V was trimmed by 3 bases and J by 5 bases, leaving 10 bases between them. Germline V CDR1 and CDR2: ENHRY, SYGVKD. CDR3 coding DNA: TGTGCCATCAGTGAATCGGTCCGCGAGACCCAGTACTTC. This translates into CAISESVRETQYF.

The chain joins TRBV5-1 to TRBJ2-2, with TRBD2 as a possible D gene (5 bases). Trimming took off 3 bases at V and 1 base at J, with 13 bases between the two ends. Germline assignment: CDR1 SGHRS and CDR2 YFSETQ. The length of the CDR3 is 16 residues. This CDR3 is CASSSSPGMNTGELFF. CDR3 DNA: TGCGCCAGCAGCTCCTCGCCGGGGATGAACACCGGGGAGCTGTTTTTT.

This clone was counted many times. The CDR3 bases are TGCGCCAGCAGTCAGGGAGGCGGCTACACCTTC. Encoded protein: CASSQGGGYTF. The chain combines TRBV10-2 with TRBJ1-2; possible D gene TRBD1, 5 bases. The CDR3 covers 11 residues. From germline, CDR1 is WSHSY and CDR2 SAAADI. The V end lost 5 bases, the J end lost 8 bases, and 9 bases lay between the germline ends.

DNA for the CDR3: TGTGCCAGTAGGGGCAGCACTTATAGCAATCAGCCCCAGCATTTT. Translated, it gives CASRGSTYSNQPQHF. This chain links TRBV19 with TRBJ1-5, with D unresolved. The CDR3 extends over 15 amino acids. V was clipped by 6 bases and J by 0 bases, with 12 bases between them. Germline lookup yields CDR1 LNHDA and CDR2 SQIVND (reference sequence).

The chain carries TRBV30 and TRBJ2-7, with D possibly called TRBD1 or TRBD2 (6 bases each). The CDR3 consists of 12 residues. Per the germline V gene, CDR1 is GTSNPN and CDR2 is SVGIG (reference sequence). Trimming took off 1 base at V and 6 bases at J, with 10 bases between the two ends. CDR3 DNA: TGTGCCTGGAGTGCCAGGGGAGGCGAGCAGTACTTC. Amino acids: CAWSARGGEQYF.

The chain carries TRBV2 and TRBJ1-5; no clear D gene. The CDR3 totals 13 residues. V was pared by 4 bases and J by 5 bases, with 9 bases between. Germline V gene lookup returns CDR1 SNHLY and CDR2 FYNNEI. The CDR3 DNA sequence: TGTGCCAGCAGTGTGGCTTCGGATCAGCCCCAGCATTTT. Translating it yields CASSVASDQPQHF.

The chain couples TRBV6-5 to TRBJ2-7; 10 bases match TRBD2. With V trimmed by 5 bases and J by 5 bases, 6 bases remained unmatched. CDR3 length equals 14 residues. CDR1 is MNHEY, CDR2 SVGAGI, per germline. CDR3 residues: CASSRLAGPHEQYF. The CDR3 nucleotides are TGTGCCAGCAGTCGACTAGCGGGCCCCCACGAGCAGTACTTC.

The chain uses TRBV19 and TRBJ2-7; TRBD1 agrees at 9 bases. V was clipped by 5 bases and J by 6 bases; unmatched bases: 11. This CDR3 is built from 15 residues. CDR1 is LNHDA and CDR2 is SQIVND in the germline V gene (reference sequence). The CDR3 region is CASSASPGQGPEQYF. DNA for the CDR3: TGTGCCAGTAGTGCGTCGCCGGGACAGGGTCCCGAGCAGTACTTC.

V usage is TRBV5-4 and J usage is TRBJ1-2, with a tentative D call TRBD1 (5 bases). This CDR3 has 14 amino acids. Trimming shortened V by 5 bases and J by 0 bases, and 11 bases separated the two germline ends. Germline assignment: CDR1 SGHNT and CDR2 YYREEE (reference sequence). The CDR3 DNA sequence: TGTGCCAGCAGGTGGGACGGATCTAACTATGGCTACACCTTC. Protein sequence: CASRWDGSNYGYTF.

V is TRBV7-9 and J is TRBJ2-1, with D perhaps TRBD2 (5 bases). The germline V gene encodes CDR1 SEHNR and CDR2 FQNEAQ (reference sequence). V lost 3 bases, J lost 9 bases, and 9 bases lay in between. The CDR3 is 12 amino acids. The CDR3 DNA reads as TGTGCCAGCAGCTTTGAGGGTCCTGAGCAGTTCTTC. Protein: CASSFEGPEQFF. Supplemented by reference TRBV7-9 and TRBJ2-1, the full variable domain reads DTGVSQNPRHKITKRGQNVTFRCDPISEHNRLYWYRQTLGQGPEFLTYFQNEAQLEKSRLLSDRFSAERPKGSFSTLEIQRTEQGDSAMYLCASSFEGPEQFFGPGTRLTVL.

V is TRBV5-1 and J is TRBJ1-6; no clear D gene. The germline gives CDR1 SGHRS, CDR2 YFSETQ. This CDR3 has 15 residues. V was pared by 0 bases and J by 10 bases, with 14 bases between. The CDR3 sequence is CASSLVTGKGSPLHF. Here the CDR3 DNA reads TGCGCCAGCAGCTTGGTTACGGGGAAAGGGTCACCCCTCCACTTT.

CDR3 loop: CASSYLGTRGVGEQYF. As DNA, the CDR3 is TGTGCCAGCAGTTACTTAGGGACAAGGGGTGTCGGCGAGCAGTACTTC. V gene TRBV6-5 combines with J gene TRBJ2-7; possible D gene TRBD1, 6 bases. This CDR3 has 16 residues. Germline V lookup: CDR1 MNHEY, CDR2 SVGAGI. V lost 1 base and J 6 bases, leaving 19 bases between the germline ends.

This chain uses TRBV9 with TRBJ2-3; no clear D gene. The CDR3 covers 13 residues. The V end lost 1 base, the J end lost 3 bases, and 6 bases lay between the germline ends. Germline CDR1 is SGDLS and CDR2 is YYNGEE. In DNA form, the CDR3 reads TGTGCCAGCAGCGTACTGCAAACAGATACGCAGTATTTT. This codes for CASSVLQTDTQYF.

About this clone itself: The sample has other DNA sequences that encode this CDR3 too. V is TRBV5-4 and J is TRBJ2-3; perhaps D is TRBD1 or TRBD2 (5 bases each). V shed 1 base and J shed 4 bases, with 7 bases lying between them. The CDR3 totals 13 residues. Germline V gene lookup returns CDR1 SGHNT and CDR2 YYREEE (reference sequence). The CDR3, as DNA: TGTGCCAGCAGCTTGCAGGGACCAGATACGCAGTATTTT. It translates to CASSLQGPDTQYF.

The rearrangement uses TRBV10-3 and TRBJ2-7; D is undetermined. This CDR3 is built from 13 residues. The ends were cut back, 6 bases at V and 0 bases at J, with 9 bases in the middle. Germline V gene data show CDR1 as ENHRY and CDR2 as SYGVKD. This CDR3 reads CAIRVSSSYEQYF. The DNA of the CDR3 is TGTGCCATCAGGGTTTCTAGCTCCTACGAGCAGTACTTC.